This passage covers 7 T cell receptor beta chains from one sample sequenced in a study of blood T cell repertoires in COVID-19. The method was immunoSEQ multiplex PCR; TCRdb's version includes in-frame clones alone and lacks a portion of them. Of 150,000 to 200,000 clones listed, more than 70% were seen once; the top ten hold approximately 4.5%. The sequenced sample consisted of peripheral blood. These receptors were taken from a human donor in a cohort sampled during active COVID-19.

The rearrangement uses TRBV15 and TRBJ1-5; 9 positions match TRBD1. The CDR3 length is 17 residues. Trimming cost V 0 bases and J 7 bases; bases outside gene matches: 10. From germline, CDR1 is LNHNV and CDR2 YYDKDF (reference sequence). The CDR3 nucleotides are TGTGCCACCAGCAGAGATGTTCGTACAGGGGGCAGACAGCCCCAGCATTTT. Encoded protein: CATSRDVRTGGRQPQHF.

The J gene is TRBJ1-3, the V gene TRBV3-1 (or the pseudogene TRBV3-2); D remains ambiguous. With 0 bases removed from V and 4 bases from J, the gap between germline ends came to 10 bases. Germline CDR1 LGHDT, CDR2 YNNKEL (reference sequence). There are 15 residues in the CDR3. The chain's CDR3 is CASSQDRTEGNTIYF. CDR3 DNA sequence: TGTGCCAGCAGCCAAGATAGAACAGAAGGAAACACCATATATTTT.

The V call is TRBV18, the J call TRBJ1-6; D is perhaps TRBD1 (5 bases). This CDR3 has 14 residues. Germline CDR1 is KGHSH and CDR2 is LQKENI. Trimming took off 2 bases at V and 10 bases at J, with 12 bases between the two ends. CDR3 sequence reads: CASSPGQGLSPLHF. The DNA for the CDR3 is TGTGCCAGCTCACCAGGGCAGGGCCTATCACCCCTCCACTTT.

V and J are TRBV19 and TRBJ1-5; 7 bases align to TRBD1. From germline, CDR1 is LNHDA and CDR2 SQIVND (reference sequence). CDR3 size: 14 residues. With V trimmed by 3 bases and J by 6 bases, 5 bases remained unmatched. CDR3 coding DNA: TGTGCCAGTAGTATTACCAGGGGGATTCAGCCCCAGCATTTT. As protein: CASSITRGIQPQHF.

The rearrangement uses TRBV2 and TRBJ1-1; TRBD1 matches at 7 bases. V dropped 6 bases and J dropped 4; count of bases not matched to a gene: 11. This CDR3 is 15 amino acids long. Germline CDR1 reads SNHLY; CDR2 reads FYNNEI. The CDR3 protein is CASSGTGDRRTEAFF. The CDR3 region has the DNA TGTGCCAGCAGCGGTACAGGGGATAGGCGCACTGAAGCTTTCTTT.

The chain combines TRBV2 with TRBJ2-3; TRBD2 agrees at 7 bases. The V gene's germline CDR1 is SNHLY and CDR2 FYNNEI. The CDR3 runs 15 residues. Germline trimming cut 3 bases from V and 5 bases from J; bases unmatched to any gene: 8. Written as DNA, the CDR3 is TGTGCCAGCAGTGAGTACGGATTAGCGGGAGATACGCAGTATTTT. Its translation is CASSEYGLAGDTQYF.

The chain carries TRBV5-4 and TRBJ1-2; D call uncertain. CDR3 length: 13 residues. The germline V and J ends were trimmed by 4 bases and 7 bases, with 14 bases remaining between them. Germline V gene lookup returns CDR1 SGHNT and CDR2 YYREEE (reference sequence). CDR3 sequence reads: CASSPPEGGGYTF. The CDR3 DNA reads TGTGCCAGCAGCCCACCGGAGGGAGGTGGCTACACCTTC.